The present TCR beta chain was sequenced within a study of blood T cell repertoires in COVID-19. Across the whole study: Acute and convalescent COVID-19 specimens originated in the United States, Italy and Spain. PBMCs, B-cell-depleted T cells, or T cells provided the cDNA or gDNA that made up the material.

The CDR3 contains 17 residues. V was shortened by 3 bases and J by 4 bases, with 19 bases between the two germline ends. Germline V gene data show CDR1 as MNHEY and CDR2 as SMNVEV (reference sequence). In the original workflow: It was from reference gene primer amplification that nucleated cell counts were estimated. Assay: immunoSEQ multiplex PCR; the TCRdb copy retains only in-frame clones and omits some. The V and J calls and clone size come from that table; D and trimming were worked out from the DNA. The sample contains under 200,000 clones, about 80% of which appear only once. The sequenced sample was peripheral blood. The sequence derives from a human donor in a cohort sampled during active COVID-19. The chain is built from TRBV27 and TRBJ2-1, with D perhaps matching TRBD2 (6 bases). The CDR3 protein is CASSLKAWLAAYNEQFF. CDR3 coding DNA: TGTGCCAGCAGTTTGAAAGCGTGGTTAGCGGCTTACAATGAGCAGTTCTTC.